One and the same sample provided the 7 T cell receptor beta chains below, sequenced in a study of blood T cells in healthy people across ages. A J-beta primer mix and a sample-barcoded 5' primer were used in a second PCR of about 7 to 12 cycles. TCRdb reanalysed the 5' RACE reads using MiXCR and keeps one entry per CDR3 protein. The table lists approximately 830,000 distinct CDR3 sequences, around 68% of them singletons. Sequenced material: blood. The source is a man aged 25 to 40 in good health.

This clonotype was recorded only once. Germline and junction disagree at one end, which may indicate a read error. The V and J genes are TRBV7-7 and TRBJ2-7; 12 bases align to TRBD1. Germline CDR1 reads SSHAT; CDR2 reads FNYEAQ (reference sequence). The CDR3 loop spans 15 amino acids. The CDR3 loop reads CASSSTGTGGGEQYF. DNA for the CDR3: TGTGCTAGCAGCTCCACCGGGACAGGGGGCGGCGAGCAGTACTTC.

On this clonotype: At one of its ends the junction is not consistent with the germline gene, which may arise from a read error. This sequence joins TRBV7-2 and TRBJ2-3; 7 nucleotides agree with TRBD1. Germline values: CDR1 SGHTA, CDR2 FQGNSA. CDR3 size: 17 residues. CDR3 sequence: CASSIRTGGRGPDAQYF. The DNA for the CDR3 is TGTGCCAGCAGCATTCGGACAGGCGGAAGAGGCCCAGATGCGCAGTATTTT. The full variable domain, with the rest looked up from reference TRBV7-2 and TRBJ2-3, is GAGVSQSPSNKVTEKGKDVELRCDPISGHTALYWYRQSLGQGLEFLIYFQGNSAPDKSGLPSDRFSAERTGGSVSTLTIQRTQQEDSAVYLCASSIRTGGRGPDAQYFGPGTRLTVL.

The chain uses TRBV25-1 and TRBJ1-1; D is ambiguous. The CDR3 loop spans 11 amino acids. Germline assignment: CDR1 MGHDK and CDR2 SYGVNS. V was shortened by 5 bases and J by 4 bases, with 5 bases between the two germline ends. The chain's CDR3 is CASSIATEAFF. Written as DNA, the CDR3 is TGTGCCAGCAGTATCGCCACTGAAGCTTTCTTT.

V usage is TRBV20-1 and J usage is TRBJ2-1, with a possible D match to TRBD2 (5 bases). Gene TRBJ2-7 matches the end of the DNA better, so the J call may be wrong. Germline loops: CDR1 DFQATT, CDR2 SNEGSKA (reference sequence). CDR3 length: 15 residues. CDR3: CSARDWGDSYNEQYF. The CDR3 DNA reads as TGCAGTGCTAGAGATTGGGGAGACTCCTACAATGAGCAGTACTTC.

The rearrangement joins TRBV5-1 to TRBJ2-1; 9 positions match TRBD1. Germline-derived CDR1 and CDR2 are SGHRS and YFSETQ. With V trimmed by 7 bases and J by 9 bases, 11 bases remained unmatched. This CDR3 contains 14 residues. The CDR3 is CASDRTGERIEQFF. The DNA of the CDR3 is TGCGCCAGCGACCGGACAGGGGAAAGGATTGAGCAGTTCTTC.

V and J are TRBV7-2 and TRBJ2-1; TRBD1 is a possible D gene (6 bases). The end of the DNA fits TRBJ2-7 better, so the J call may be wrong. The CDR3 covers 13 residues. Germline V gene lookup returns CDR1 SGHTA and CDR2 FQGNSA. The CDR3 reads CASSLRGEHEQYF. The CDR3 DNA reads as TGTGCCAGCAGCCTCAGGGGAGAGCACGAGCAGTACTTC.

This clonotype has a count of ten or more. The rearrangement uses TRBV30 and TRBJ2-7; D is possibly TRBD1 or TRBD2 (5 bases each). Trimming pared 2 bases from V and 2 bases from J, leaving 10 bases between. The CDR3 is 13 amino acids. The germline V gene has CDR1 GTSNPN and CDR2 SVGIG (reference sequence). CDR3 sequence (DNA): TGTGCCTGGAGTAGGGACGGAGCCTACGAGCAGTACTTC. This gives the protein CAWSRDGAYEQYF.